These 21 T cell receptor beta chains were all obtained from the same sample, sequenced in a study of T-cell memory formation after mild COVID-19. TCRdb processed the 5' RACE reads anew with MiXCR; each CDR3 protein has one entry. Counted here are some 100,000 distinct CDR3 sequences, 11% occurring once; the ten biggest clones make up approximately 40%. Material for sequencing was PBMCs or a T cell subset sorted from them (not recorded which). Source of these receptors: a man younger than 35 who had mild COVID-19 (a few samples of this study predate the infection). Cell type and time point are not known.

This chain connects TRBV6-5 to TRBJ2-7; D is unresolved. Germline loops: CDR1 MNHEY, CDR2 SVGAGI. The CDR3 is 13 residues long. The V and J ends lost 2 bases and 6 bases respectively, with 11 bases between them. The chain's CDR3 is CASSYGGSGEQYF. The DNA of the CDR3 is TGTGCCAGCAGTTACGGTGGATCCGGCGAGCAGTACTTC.

This rearrangement joins TRBV6-6 to TRBJ1-2, with unresolved D. Trimming removed 2 bases from V and 6 bases from J, with 13 bases in between. CDR1 MNHNY and CDR2 SVGAGI come from the germline V gene (reference sequence). The CDR3 is 14 residues long. The CDR3 region has the DNA TGTGCCAGCAGTTACCCAAGGAGTCAGAATGGCTACACCTTC. It specifies CASSYPRSQNGYTF.

This clonotype came up a few times. The chain employs TRBV4-1 and TRBJ2-5, with D tentatively TRBD1 or TRBD2 (5 bases each). V gave up 0 bases and J gave up 4 bases, with 15 bases separating them. Germline CDR1 reads MGHRA; CDR2 reads YSYEKL. The CDR3 is 16 residues long. DNA for the CDR3: TGCGCCAGCAGCCAAGATATTAAGTGGGGACGAGAGACCCAGTACTTC. Amino acids: CASSQDIKWGRETQYF.

The rearrangement links TRBV7-2 to TRBJ2-6, with D unresolved. V gave up 1 base and J gave up 1 base, with 5 bases separating them. The CDR3 length is 15 residues. CDR1 SGHTA and CDR2 FQGNSA come from the germline V gene. The CDR3 loop reads CASSLVSSGANVLTF. Written as DNA, the CDR3 is TGTGCCAGCAGCTTAGTCTCTTCTGGGGCCAACGTCCTGACTTTC.

This chain uses TRBV3-1 with TRBJ2-3, with TRBD2 identical over 10 bases. Germline-derived CDR1 and CDR2 are LGHDT and YNNKEL (reference sequence). After removal of 3 bases from V and 5 bases from J, the junction contained 8 bases not matched to a gene. CDR3 length equals 16 residues. The CDR3 DNA sequence: TGTGCCAGCAGCCATATAAGCGGGGGGGCAGGAGATACGCAGTATTTT. This sequence encodes CASSHISGGAGDTQYF.

This clonotype was seen a few times. The chain combines TRBV4-3 with TRBJ1-6, with a tentative D call TRBD1 (5 bases). Trimming took off 0 bases at V and 13 bases at J, with 13 bases between the two ends. Germline assignment: CDR1 LGHNA and CDR2 YSLEER. CDR3 size: 14 residues. The CDR3 nucleotides read TGCGCCAGCAGCCAAGATCGGGGGGAGCGGCCCCTCCACTTT. Translated, it gives CASSQDRGERPLHF.

The genes are TRBV7-9 and TRBJ2-7; D is perhaps TRBD2 (6 bases). Germline V gene lookup returns CDR1 SEHNR and CDR2 FQNEAQ (reference sequence). CDR3 length: 14 residues. Trimming took 2 bases from V and 2 from J, leaving 10 bases between them. The CDR3 sequence is CASSLRGGTYEQYF. The CDR3 DNA sequence: TGTGCCAGCAGCTTACGAGGAGGGACCTACGAGCAGTACTTC.

The J gene is TRBJ1-5, the V gene TRBV6-2 or TRBV6-3, with D uncertain. Germline V gene sequence: CDR1 MNHEY, CDR2 SVGEGT. V was clipped by 0 bases and J by 0 bases, with 12 bases between them. This CDR3 has 17 residues. For the CDR3, the DNA is TGTGCCAGCAGTTACTCCACGCCGTGGGGTAGCAATCAGCCCCAGCATTTT. Protein product: CASSYSTPWGSNQPQHF.

This clonotype was found many times. The chain links TRBV20-1 to TRBJ1-1; tentative D call: TRBD1 (5 bases). With 0 bases removed from V and 1 base from J, the gap between germline ends came to 15 bases. The CDR3 runs to 16 residues. From germline, CDR1 is DFQATT and CDR2 SNEGSKA (reference sequence). This CDR3 reads CSARDRGELANTEAFF. Written as DNA, the CDR3 is TGCAGTGCTAGAGATCGAGGGGAACTGGCGAACACTGAAGCTTTCTTT.

The rearrangement uses TRBV7-9 and TRBJ2-5; D may be TRBD1 or TRBD2 (5 bases each). Looked up from germline, CDR1 is SEHNR and CDR2 is FQNEAQ (reference sequence). The V and J ends lost 5 bases and 3 bases respectively, with 16 bases between them. This CDR3 is 15 amino acids long. CDR3 residues: CASSVVWGSEETQYF. Here the CDR3 DNA reads TGTGCCAGCAGCGTGGTCTGGGGGTCTGAAGAGACCCAGTACTTC.

This chain links TRBV4-3 with TRBJ2-7; D is unclear. Deletions cut 0 bases from V and 3 bases from J, with 6 bases between. The CDR3 contains 13 residues. Germline assignment: CDR1 LGHNA and CDR2 YSLEER. As DNA, the CDR3 is TGCGCCAGCAGCCAAGAGGCAAACTACGAGCAGTACTTC. Its protein product is CASSQEANYEQYF.

This clonotype was found a few times. The chain couples TRBV5-1 to TRBJ2-1, with D tentatively TRBD1 (5 bases). Germline loops: CDR1 SGHRS, CDR2 YFSETQ. The CDR3 covers 14 residues. The V and J ends lost 4 bases and 15 bases respectively, with 23 bases between them. The CDR3 sequence is CASSQEGLSQGRFF. The DNA for the CDR3 is TGCGCCAGCAGCCAAGAAGGGCTCTCGCAGGGTCGGTTCTTC.

In its sample, this clonotype was seen a few times. The chain links TRBV6-5 to TRBJ2-7, with D possibly being TRBD1 or TRBD2 (6 bases each). Deletions cut 10 bases from V and 5 bases from J, with 18 bases between. The length of the CDR3 is 13 residues. Germline V CDR1 and CDR2: MNHEY, SVGAGI. CDR3 residues: CATRGQGYDEQYF. The DNA of the CDR3 is TGTGCCACCCGGGGGCAGGGGTACGACGAGCAGTACTTC.

This chain links TRBV7-3 with TRBJ2-2; 10 positions match TRBD1. The junction had 10 bases not matched to a gene; V was cut back by 6 bases and J by 6 bases. The CDR3 contains 16 residues. Germline lookup yields CDR1 SGHTA and CDR2 FQGTGA. Here the CDR3 reads CASSYAPGTGAGELFF. The CDR3 coding sequence is TGTGCCAGCAGTTACGCCCCCGGGACAGGGGCCGGGGAGCTGTTTTTT.

The sample holds a few counts of this clonotype. The chain joins TRBV7-9 to TRBJ1-5; the D is unclear. This CDR3 comprises 15 residues. V lost 1 base, J lost 2 bases, and 9 bases lay in between. Germline V gene lookup returns CDR1 SEHNR and CDR2 FQNEAQ (reference sequence). CDR3 region: CASSLDSRGNQPQHF. DNA of the CDR3: TGTGCCAGCAGCTTAGACAGCAGAGGCAATCAGCCCCAGCATTTT.

The J gene is TRBJ2-7, the V gene TRBV27; 10 positions match TRBD1. Looked up from germline, CDR1 is MNHEY and CDR2 is SMNVEV (reference sequence). Losses at the gene ends were 8 bases for V and 7 bases for J; bases not matched to a gene: 8. CDR3 size: 13 residues. CDR3 DNA: TGTGCCAGCGGGGGACAGGGGCCGTGGGAGCAGTACTTC. It specifies CASGGQGPWEQYF.

This clonotype was detected a few times. The chain links TRBV6-5 to TRBJ2-7, with D perhaps matching TRBD2 (6 bases). Between the trimmed V and J ends, which lost 0 bases and 2 bases, there was a span of 11 bases. Germline V CDR1 and CDR2: MNHEY, SVGAGI. The CDR3 consists of 15 residues. CDR3: CASSYSWGDTYEQYF. CDR3 nucleotide sequence: TGTGCCAGCAGTTACTCTTGGGGGGATACCTACGAGCAGTACTTC.

This clonotype was recorded at least ten times. The V call is TRBV7-9, the J call TRBJ2-1; D unclear. The V gene lost 5 bases and the J gene lost 3 bases, with 5 bases spanning the gap. The CDR3 has 12 residues. CDR1 is SEHNR, CDR2 FQNEAQ, per germline (reference sequence). The CDR3 bases are TGTGCCAGCAGCCAGGTCTACAATGAGCAGTTCTTC. Residues: CASSQVYNEQFF.

The chain combines TRBV12-3 or TRBV12-4 with TRBJ2-7; 10 nucleotides line up with TRBD2. The CDR3 is made up of 15 amino acids. The V gene end was trimmed by 5 bases and the J gene end by 2 bases; junction bases not matched to a gene: 6. CDR3 nucleotides: TGTGCCAGCAGTCGAACTAGCGGGGCTACCTACGAGCAGTACTTC. Its translation: CASSRTSGATYEQYF.

This clonotype was detected only a few times. This chain connects TRBV11-2 to TRBJ2-1; 8 nucleotides agree with TRBD2. The CDR3 covers 17 residues. The V gene end was trimmed by 1 base and the J gene end by 0 bases; junction bases not matched to a gene: 5. The V gene's germline CDR1 is SGHAT and CDR2 FQNNGV. The CDR3 sequence: CASSLAGGLSSYNEQFF. Written as DNA, the CDR3 is TGTGCCAGCAGCTTAGCGGGGGGGCTAAGCTCCTACAATGAGCAGTTCTTC.

The chain carries TRBV20-1 and TRBJ1-6, with 7 bases identical to TRBD1. V was pared by 3 bases and J by 2 bases, with 10 bases of the junction left unmatched. Per the germline V gene, CDR1 is DFQATT and CDR2 is SNEGSKA (reference sequence). The CDR3 consists of 17 residues. CDR3 nucleotides: TGCAGTGCTAGGGGACAGCCCAACGAGCCCTATAATTCACCCCTCCACTTT. Translation gives CSARGQPNEPYNSPLHF.